This T cell receptor beta chain was identified in a study of T cell changes during pregnancy in multiple sclerosis. Assay used: immunoSEQ multiplex PCR; TCRdb lists only in-frame clones, some missing. The sample yields about 57,000 clones, around 92% seen once. The V end lost 3 bases, the J end lost 3 bases, and 4 bases lay between the germline ends. The CDR3 runs to 12 residues. The germline CDR1 and CDR2 sequences are SGHNT and YYREEE (reference sequence). This receptor was obtained from a female donor with multiple sclerosis, enrolled in a pregnancy study. The sequencing used CD4+ T cells from peripheral blood mononuclear cells, collected in the second trimester of pregnancy. The chain employs TRBV5-4 and TRBJ2-1; D unclear. The CDR3 protein is CASSYYYNEQFF. The CDR3 DNA reads TGTGCCAGCAGCTACTACTACAATGAGCAGTTCTTC.